This T cell receptor (beta chain) derives from a study of radiation and T cells in renal cell carcinoma. J gave up 1 base and V 2 bases, and 7 bases lay outside the gene matches. CDR1 and CDR2 from the germline V gene are SGHAT and FQNNGV. The CDR3 has 18 amino acids. Assay used: immunoSEQ multiplex PCR; TCRdb lists only in-frame clones, some missing. The sample carries approximately 70,000 clones, about 80% recorded once. Time point of the sample: blood 4 weeks post-SBRT, at nephrectomy. The treatment denotes: 15 Gy SBRT to primary tumor, nephrectomy 4 weeks later. This clonotype was sampled from a man in his sixties with renal cell carcinoma. This specimen consisted of blood, obtained from a patient whose treatment included radiotherapy and nephrectomy. The chain links TRBV11-2 to TRBJ2-2, with 10 bases lining up with TRBD2. In nucleotides, the CDR3 is TGTGCCAGCAGCTTAAGGGCTAGCGGGGGCCTGAACACCGGGGAGCTGTTTTTT. Its translation is CASSLRASGGLNTGELFF.